Presented here are 10 T cell receptor beta chains from one specimen sequenced in a study of blood T cell repertoires in COVID-19. The data were produced by immunoSEQ multiplex PCR, yet TCRdb's version contains in-frame clones alone and is incomplete. Of some 340,000 clones in the sample, approximately 82% were seen once. Source material: peripheral blood. The receptors come from a man aged 30 to 45 with active or convalescent COVID-19.

This rearrangement joins TRBV21-1 to TRBJ1-1; the DNA was not used to check the table's D call, TRBD1. TRBV21-1 is assigned pseudogene status. This CDR3 is 17 amino acids long. CDR3 protein: CASSKARGTGRNTEAFF. The CDR3 nucleotides read TGTGCCAGCAGCAAAGCCCGGGGGACAGGGCGCAACACTGAAGCTTTCTTT.

The V gene is TRBV7-3, the J gene TRBJ2-2; 10 nucleotides line up with TRBD1. This CDR3 has 15 amino acids. V lost 5 bases and J lost 7; bases outside the gene matches: 7. Germline values: CDR1 SGHTA, CDR2 FQGTGA. As DNA, the CDR3 is TGTGCCAGCAGCCCTCGACAGGGGGCCGGCGGGGAGCTGTTTTTT. It encodes CASSPRQGAGGELFF.

This clone was observed a few times. This chain links TRBV5-4 with TRBJ2-7; TRBD1 aligns across 9 bases. Germline V gives CDR1 SGHNT, CDR2 YYREEE (reference sequence). V shed 1 base and J 3 bases; nucleotides not matched to a gene: 2. This CDR3 region has 14 residues. The CDR3 is CASSLKGQGYEQYF. The CDR3 bases are TGTGCCAGCAGCTTGAAGGGACAGGGCTACGAGCAGTACTTC. Full variable domain (rest looked up from reference TRBV5-4 and TRBJ2-7): ETGVTQSPTHLIKTRGQQVTLRCSSQSGHNTVSWYQQALGQGPQFIFQYYREEENGRGNFPPRFSGLQFPNYSSELNVNALELDDSALYLCASSLKGQGYEQYFGPGTRLTVT.

V usage is TRBV5-4 and J usage is TRBJ1-1; the match to TRBD1 covers 7 bases. Germline V gene data show CDR1 as SGHNT and CDR2 as YYREEE (reference sequence). J was trimmed by 1 base and V by 5 bases; bases with no gene match: 8. The CDR3 has 15 amino acids. The CDR3: CASRREQGWNTEAFF. The CDR3 DNA follows: TGTGCCAGCAGGAGGGAACAGGGGTGGAACACTGAAGCTTTCTTT.

The chain employs TRBV19 and TRBJ2-7, with D perhaps matching TRBD2 (5 bases). V was cut by 6 bases and J by 0 bases, with 12 bases left in between. The CDR3 is 14 residues long. Germline CDR1 and CDR2: LNHDA and SQIVND (reference sequence). In nucleotides, the CDR3 is TGTGCCAGTAGCATGATACGGGACTCCTACGAGCAGTACTTC. Amino acids: CASSMIRDSYEQYF.

This clone was found many times. The chain combines TRBV18 with TRBJ2-7, with 7 nucleotides matching TRBD2. Germline loops: CDR1 KGHSH, CDR2 LQKENI. V lost 2 bases and J lost 4; bases outside the gene matches: 8. This CDR3 spans 15 amino acids. The CDR3 sequence: CASSPTPSGYYEQYF. As DNA, the CDR3 is TGTGCCAGCTCACCAACCCCTAGCGGCTATTACGAGCAGTACTTC.

The CDR3 reads CATSDPTTGAYEQYF. CDR3 coding DNA: TGTGCCACCAGTGATCCAACGACAGGGGCCTACGAGCAGTACTTC. The rearrangement links TRBV24-1 to TRBJ2-7; 8 nucleotides match TRBD1. The CDR3 extends over 15 amino acids. Germline V gives CDR1 KGHDR, CDR2 SFDVKD. After removal of 3 bases from V and 2 bases from J, the junction contained 5 bases not matched to a gene.

The chain has TRBV5-1 and TRBJ2-5, with TRBD2 matching over 7 bases. The germline gives CDR1 SGHRS, CDR2 YFSETQ. CDR3 length: 15 residues. V shed 0 bases, J shed 5 bases, and the junction held 7 bases outside the gene matches. The CDR3 DNA sequence: TGCGCCAGCAGCTTGGGGACTAGGGGAGGGGAGACCCAGTACTTC. Its translation is CASSLGTRGGETQYF.

The CDR3 here is CASGSGQGYNSPLHF. As DNA, the CDR3 is TGTGCTAGTGGGTCGGGACAGGGGTATAATTCACCCCTCCACTTT. V usage is TRBV12-5 and J usage is TRBJ1-6, with 10 bases aligning to TRBD1. V shed 6 bases, J shed 4 bases, and the junction held 3 bases outside the gene matches. In germline, CDR1 is LGHNT, CDR2 FRNRAP. The CDR3 totals 15 residues. Filled out from reference TRBV12-5 and TRBJ1-6, the complete variable domain reads DARVTQTPRHKVTEMGQEVTMRCQPILGHNTVFWYRQTMMQGLELLAYFRNRAPLDDSGMPKDRFSAEMPDATLATLKIQPSEPRDSAVYFCASGSGQGYNSPLHFGNGTRLTVT.

V gene TRBV5-4 combines with J gene TRBJ2-2; 10 positions match TRBD1. Trimming removed 4 bases from V and 8 bases from J; junction bases left unmatched: 5. Germline assignment: CDR1 SGHNT and CDR2 YYREEE (reference sequence). CDR3 length equals 14 residues. The CDR3, as DNA: TGTGCCAGCAGCGTTGACAGGGGGCCGGGGGAGCTGTTTTTT. Amino acid sequence: CASSVDRGPGELFF. The variable domain in full, with the rest retrieved from reference TRBV5-4 and TRBJ2-2, is ETGVTQSPTHLIKTRGQQVTLRCSSQSGHNTVSWYQQALGQGPQFIFQYYREEENGRGNFPPRFSGLQFPNYSSELNVNALELDDSALYLCASSVDRGPGELFFGEGSRLTVL.